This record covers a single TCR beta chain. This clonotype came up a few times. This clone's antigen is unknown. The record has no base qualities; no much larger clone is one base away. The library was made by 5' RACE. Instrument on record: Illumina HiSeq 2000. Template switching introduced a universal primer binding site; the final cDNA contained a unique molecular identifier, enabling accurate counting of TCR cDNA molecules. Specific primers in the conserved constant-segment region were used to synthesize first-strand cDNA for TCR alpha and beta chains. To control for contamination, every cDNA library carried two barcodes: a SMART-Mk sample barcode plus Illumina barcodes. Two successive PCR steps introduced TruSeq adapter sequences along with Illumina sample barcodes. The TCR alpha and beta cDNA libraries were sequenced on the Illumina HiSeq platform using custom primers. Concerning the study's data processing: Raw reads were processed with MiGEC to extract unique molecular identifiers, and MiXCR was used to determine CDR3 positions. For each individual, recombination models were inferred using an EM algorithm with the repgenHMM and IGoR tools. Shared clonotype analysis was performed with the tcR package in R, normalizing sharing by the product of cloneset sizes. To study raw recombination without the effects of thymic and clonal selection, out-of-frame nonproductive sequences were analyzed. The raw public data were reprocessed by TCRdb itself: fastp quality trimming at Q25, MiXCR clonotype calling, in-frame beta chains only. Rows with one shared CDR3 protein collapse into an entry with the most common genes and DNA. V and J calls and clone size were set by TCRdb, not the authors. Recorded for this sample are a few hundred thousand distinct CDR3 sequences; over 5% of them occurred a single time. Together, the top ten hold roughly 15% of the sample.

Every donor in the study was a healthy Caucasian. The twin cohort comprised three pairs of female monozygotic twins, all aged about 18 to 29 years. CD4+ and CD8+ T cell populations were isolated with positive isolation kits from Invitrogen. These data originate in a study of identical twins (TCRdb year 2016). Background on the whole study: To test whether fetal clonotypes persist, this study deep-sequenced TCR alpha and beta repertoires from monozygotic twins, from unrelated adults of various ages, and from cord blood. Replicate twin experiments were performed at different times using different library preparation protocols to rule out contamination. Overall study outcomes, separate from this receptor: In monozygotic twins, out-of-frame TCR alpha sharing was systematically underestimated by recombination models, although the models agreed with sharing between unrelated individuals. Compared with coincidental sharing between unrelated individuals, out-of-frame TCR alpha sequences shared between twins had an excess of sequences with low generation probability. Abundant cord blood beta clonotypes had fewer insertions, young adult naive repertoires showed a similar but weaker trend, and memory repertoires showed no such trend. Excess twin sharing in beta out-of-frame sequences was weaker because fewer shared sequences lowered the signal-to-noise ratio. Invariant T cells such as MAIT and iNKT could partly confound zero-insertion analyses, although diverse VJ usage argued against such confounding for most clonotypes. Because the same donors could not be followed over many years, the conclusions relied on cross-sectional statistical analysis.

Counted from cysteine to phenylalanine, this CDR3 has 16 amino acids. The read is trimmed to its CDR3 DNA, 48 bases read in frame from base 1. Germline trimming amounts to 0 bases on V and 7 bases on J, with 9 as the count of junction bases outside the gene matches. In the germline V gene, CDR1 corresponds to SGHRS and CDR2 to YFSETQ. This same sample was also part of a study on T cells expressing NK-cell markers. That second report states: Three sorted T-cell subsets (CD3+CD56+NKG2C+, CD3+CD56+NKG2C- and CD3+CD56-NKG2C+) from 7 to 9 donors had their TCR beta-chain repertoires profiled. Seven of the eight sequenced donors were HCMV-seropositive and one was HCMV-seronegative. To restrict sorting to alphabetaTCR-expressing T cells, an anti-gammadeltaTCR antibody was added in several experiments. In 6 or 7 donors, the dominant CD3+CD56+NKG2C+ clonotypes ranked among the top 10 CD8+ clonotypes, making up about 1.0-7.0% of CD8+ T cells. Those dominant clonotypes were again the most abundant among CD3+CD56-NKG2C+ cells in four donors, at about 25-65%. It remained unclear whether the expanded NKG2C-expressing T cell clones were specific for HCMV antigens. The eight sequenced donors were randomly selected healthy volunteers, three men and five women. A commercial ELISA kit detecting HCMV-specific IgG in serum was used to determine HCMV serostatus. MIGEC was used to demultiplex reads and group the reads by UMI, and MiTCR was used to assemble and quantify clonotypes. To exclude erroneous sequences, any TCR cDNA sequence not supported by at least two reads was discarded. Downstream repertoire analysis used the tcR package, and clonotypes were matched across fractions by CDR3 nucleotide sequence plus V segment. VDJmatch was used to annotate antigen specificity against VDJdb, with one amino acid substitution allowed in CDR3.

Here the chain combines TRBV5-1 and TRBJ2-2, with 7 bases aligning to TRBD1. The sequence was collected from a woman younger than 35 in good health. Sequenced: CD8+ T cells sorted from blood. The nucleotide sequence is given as TGCGCCAGCAGCTTGGTCGGACAGGAAGTTGGCGGGGAGCTGTTTTTT. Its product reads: CASSLVGQEVGGELFF.